The T cell receptor (beta chain) under discussion was sequenced for a study of cytomegalovirus exposure and HLA in healthy donors. Study-level findings and limits: The authors reported that TCR beta sequences could predict HLA-A and HLA-B alleles. These predictions were accurate for most subjects in the first cohort. The study carried out a later analysis of TCR beta sequences. It associated some 17,000 of them with specific HLA alleles at a false discovery rate of 0.05. With high specificity and sensitivity, the classifier reportedly diagnosed cytomegalovirus status. For TCR beta chains, V- and J-gene trimming was later linked to a missense DCLRE1C variant.

The PCR ran on 60 Vbeta and 13 Jbeta primers. Here immunoSEQ multiplex PCR was the method, and the copy in TCRdb shows in-frame clones only, minus some. Of 150,000 to 200,000 clones listed, around 77% were seen once; the top ten hold approximately 1.6%. Details on this clone: The antigen is not known.

The junction had 4 bases not matched to a gene; V was cut back by 3 bases and J by 6 bases. This CDR3 comprises 14 residues. CDR1 and CDR2 (germline): LGHNT, FRNRAP. The chain uses TRBV12-5 and TRBJ2-3; 9 bases match TRBD1. This TCR derives from a woman in her thirties in good health and CMV-seronegative. The source material was PBMCs. The CDR3 here is CASGLQGAADTQYF. In DNA form, the CDR3 reads TGTGCTAGTGGTTTACAGGGGGCGGCTGATACGCAGTATTTT.